This TCR beta chain stems from a study of blood T cell repertoires in COVID-19. Per the original methods: Reference gene primer amplification yielded estimated nucleated cell counts. Clones were read by immunoSEQ multiplex PCR, and TCRdb kept only the in-frame ones, dropping some. V and J calls and clone size are as listed in that table; D and trimming were resolved from the DNA. The data show 200,000 to 250,000 clones, 80% to 90% seen once. Germline V gives CDR1 SGHDT, CDR2 YYEEEE. CDR3 length: 13 residues. Trimming took off 4 bases at V and 6 bases at J, with 14 bases between the two ends. What was sequenced was PBMCs or T cells enriched from blood (not recorded which). This chain links TRBV5-6 with TRBJ2-7; a possible D gene is TRBD2 (6 bases). The source of this sequence is a woman aged 25 to 39 who had been exposed to COVID-19. As DNA, the CDR3 is TGTGCCAGCAGCAGAGGGACTCCGGGCGAGCAGTACTTC. Translation gives CASSRGTPGEQYF.